These 25 T cell receptor beta chains were sequenced from one sample in a study of response to subunit inactivated influenza vaccine. MiXCR, applied by TCRdb to the RT-PCR reads, yields one record per CDR3 protein. The sample carries under 500,000 distinct CDR3 sequences, around 9.9% recorded once. Specimen: PBMCs from blood, collected 40 to 50 days after vaccination. The receptor set was obtained from a man in his fifties or sixties who received an inactivated influenza vaccine.

This clonotype was observed a few times. The J gene is TRBJ2-3, the V gene TRBV29-1; D remains unclear. CDR1 is SQVTM and CDR2 is ANQGSEA in the germline V gene. With 4 bases removed from V and 6 bases from J, the gap between germline ends came to 11 bases. This CDR3 has 12 amino acids. The CDR3 loop is CSVVGRPDTQYF. CDR3 DNA sequence: TGCAGCGTTGTAGGCAGGCCCGATACGCAGTATTTT.

This clonotype has only a few counts. The V call is TRBV7-8, the J call TRBJ1-1; no clear D gene. V gave up 3 bases and J gave up 3 bases, with 14 bases separating them. Germline V gives CDR1 SGHVS, CDR2 FQNEAQ. The CDR3 length is 15 residues. In nucleotides, the CDR3 is TGTGCCAGCAGCTTCCCGGGCAGCTTAGACACTGAAGCTTTCTTT. This gives the protein CASSFPGSLDTEAFF.

This clonotype was detected ten times or more. This chain uses TRBV20-1 with TRBJ2-3; TRBD2 matches 10 bases. Trimming cost V 1 base and J 7 bases; bases outside gene matches: 5. The V gene's germline CDR1 is DFQATT and CDR2 SNEGSKA (reference sequence). The CDR3 spans 14 residues. The CDR3 sequence is CSARGGLALNTQYF. The CDR3 nucleotides read TGCAGTGCTAGAGGGGGACTAGCGCTGAATACGCAGTATTTT.

Only a few counts were recorded for this clonotype. The CDR3 here is CSASTRGTGKGYTF. CDR3 nucleotide sequence: TGCAGTGCTAGTACCCGAGGGACTGGTAAAGGCTACACCTTC. The chain links TRBV20-1 to TRBJ1-2; a weak D match, TRBD1 (5 bases). This CDR3 has 14 amino acids. The V and J ends lost 3 bases and 8 bases respectively, with 19 bases between them. Germline assignment: CDR1 DFQATT and CDR2 SNEGSKA (reference sequence).

This clonotype was seen repeatedly, ten times or more. V usage is TRBV12-3 or TRBV12-4 and J usage is TRBJ1-3, with D hard to call. Deletions cut 3 bases from V and 1 base from J, with 4 bases between. The CDR3 runs to 13 residues. The CDR3 loop reads CASSLGSGNTIYF. CDR3 DNA: TGTGCCAGCAGTTTGGGGTCTGGAAACACCATATATTTT.

This clonotype was recorded many times. The chain links TRBV12-3 or TRBV12-4 to TRBJ1-3; D unresolved. Trimming took 6 bases from V and 4 from J, leaving 10 bases between them. CDR3 size: 13 residues. The CDR3 sequence is CASSPSPGNTIYF. The CDR3 nucleotides read TGTGCCAGCAGCCCCTCTCCCGGAAACACCATATATTTT.

The chain has TRBV6-2 or TRBV6-3 and TRBJ2-5, with 12 nucleotides matching TRBD2. V was pared by 7 bases and J by 5 bases, with 8 bases of the junction left unmatched. Per germline, CDR1 MNHEY and CDR2 SVGEGT. The CDR3 is 15 residues long. Written as DNA, the CDR3 is TGTGCCAGCAAACCACTAGCGGGAGGCCAGGAGACCCAGTACTTC. It codes for CASKPLAGGQETQYF.

V and J are TRBV7-2 and TRBJ2-1; tentative D call: TRBD1 (6 bases). The CDR3 runs 15 residues. Between the trimmed V and J ends, which lost 1 base and 6 bases, there was a span of 13 bases. CDR1 is SGHTA, CDR2 FQGNSA, per germline. CDR3 residues: CASSLGGLGGNEQFF. The CDR3 region has the DNA TGTGCCAGCAGCTTAGGGGGGCTAGGAGGCAATGAGCAGTTCTTC.

This clonotype occurred a few times. This rearrangement joins TRBV9 to TRBJ2-7, with 12 bases fitting TRBD1. V lost 0 bases and J lost 6; bases outside the gene matches: 4. Germline CDR1 reads SGDLS; CDR2 reads YYNGEE. CDR3 length: 15 residues. The CDR3 region has the DNA TGTGCCAGCAGCGTAGCTGGGACAGGGGGCTTCGAGCAGTACTTC. This translates into CASSVAGTGGFEQYF.

A few counts support this clonotype. The rearrangement links TRBV12-3 or TRBV12-4 to TRBJ2-7, with TRBD1 matching over 7 bases. The ends lost 5 bases at V and 3 bases at J; junction bases unmatched: 16. The CDR3 spans 17 residues. CDR3 loop: CASSPPARTGQDYEQYF. In DNA form, the CDR3 reads TGTGCCAGCAGTCCCCCGGCCCGGACAGGACAAGACTACGAGCAGTACTTC.

The chain carries TRBV12-3 or TRBV12-4 and TRBJ1-1; D gene ambiguous. The CDR3 contains 14 residues. V was cut by 2 bases and J by 5 bases, with 12 bases left in between. In DNA, the CDR3 is TGTGCCAGCAGTTTATTTAAGGTAGAGACTGAAGCTTTCTTT. It specifies CASSLFKVETEAFF.

The chain is built from TRBV20-1 and TRBJ2-2; 9 bases are a match to TRBD1. Germline CDR1 is DFQATT and CDR2 is SNEGSKA (reference sequence). The CDR3 is 16 residues long. V lost 1 base to trimming and J lost 4 bases; unmatched junction nucleotides: 7. CDR3 nucleotide sequence: TGCAGTGCTAGAGGGCGGGACAGGGCCCTCACCGGGGAGCTGTTTTTT. This sequence encodes CSARGRDRALTGELFF.

This clonotype was observed a few times. J is TRBJ2-6 and V is TRBV5-5; D possibly corresponds to TRBD2 (5 bases). The CDR3 is 13 amino acids. V was pared by 7 bases and J by 8 bases, with 13 bases between. Germline CDR1 is SGHKS and CDR2 is YYEKEE (reference sequence). CDR3: CASALGGTNVLTF. As DNA, the CDR3 is TGTGCCAGCGCACTTGGAGGTACCAACGTCCTGACTTTC.

This clonotype was observed at least ten times. This sequence joins TRBV13 and TRBJ2-5; a possible D gene is TRBD1 (6 bases). The CDR3 runs 14 residues. Between the trimmed V and J ends, which lost 3 bases and 5 bases, there was a span of 13 bases. Germline lookup yields CDR1 PRHDT and CDR2 FYEKMQ (reference sequence). The CDR3 reads CASSLTGLTETQYF. The CDR3 coding sequence is TGTGCCAGCAGCTTGACAGGTCTTACCGAGACCCAGTACTTC.

In this sample, this clonotype turned up a few times. The J gene is TRBJ2-7, the V gene TRBV10-3; D ambiguous. This CDR3 is 14 amino acids long. Trimming stripped 1 base from V and 2 bases from J, with 9 bases between. Germline CDR1 ENHRY, CDR2 SYGVKD. DNA for the CDR3: TGTGCCATCAGTGAGTACGGCACAGCCTACGAGCAGTACTTC. Amino acid sequence: CAISEYGTAYEQYF.

The rearrangement uses TRBV20-1 and TRBJ2-7; 7 bases align to TRBD1. This CDR3 is built from 14 residues. J lost 3 bases, V lost 6 bases, and 11 bases had no gene match. Germline CDR1 is DFQATT and CDR2 is SNEGSKA (reference sequence). In DNA form, the CDR3 reads TGCAGTGCAGCGCGACAGGGTGTCGGCTACGAGCAGTACTTC. It codes for CSAARQGVGYEQYF.

Written as DNA, the CDR3 is TGTGCCAGCAGCGGTCGGACAGGGGCTTCGGGTGAGCAGTACTTC. Translation gives CASSGRTGASGEQYF. The rearrangement uses TRBV9 and TRBJ2-7, with TRBD1 matching over 9 bases. Trimming cost V 3 bases and J 7 bases; bases outside gene matches: 11. Germline CDR1 is SGDLS and CDR2 is YYNGEE. The CDR3 extends over 15 amino acids. The variable domain in full, with the rest retrieved from reference TRBV9 and TRBJ2-7, is DSGVTQTPKHLITATGQRVTLRCSPRSGDLSVYWYQQSLDQGLQFLIQYYNGEERAKGNILERFSAQQFPDLHSELNLSSLELGDSALYFCASSGRTGASGEQYFGPGTRLTVT.

This chain connects TRBV27 to TRBJ2-7, with 12 bases fitting TRBD2. The CDR3 spans 16 residues. Germline trimming cut 5 bases from V and 5 bases from J; bases unmatched to any gene: 10. Germline CDR1 reads MNHEY; CDR2 reads SMNVEV (reference sequence). The CDR3 nucleotides are TGTGCCAGCAGTCCTCTAGCGGGAGGGTTCCAAGACGAGCAGTACTTC. This codes for CASSPLAGGFQDEQYF.

The DNA of the CDR3 is TGTGCCAGCAGCTTGACAGTCTCTGGGGCCAACGTCCTGACTTTC. Its protein product is CASSLTVSGANVLTF. The V gene is TRBV7-9, the J gene TRBJ2-6; tentative D call: TRBD1 (5 bases). Trimming pared 3 bases from V and 0 bases from J, leaving 6 bases between. The germline CDR1 and CDR2 sequences are SEHNR and FQNEAQ (reference sequence). The CDR3 is made up of 15 amino acids.

This chain connects TRBV4-1 to TRBJ2-5; tentative D call: TRBD2 (6 bases). The CDR3 runs 15 residues. CDR1 MGHRA and CDR2 YSYEKL come from the germline V gene. Trimming stripped 6 bases from V and 2 bases from J, with 16 bases between. CDR3 nucleotides: TGCGCCAGCAGTCGTCCTTTTAGCGGACAAGAGACCCAGTACTTC. This gives the protein CASSRPFSGQETQYF.

This clonotype was counted only a few times. The CDR3 DNA reads as TGTGCCACCAGCAGAGATAGGAGACAGGGGGCCGGTGAGCAGTACTTC. Its translation: CATSRDRRQGAGEQYF. The chain links TRBV15 to TRBJ2-7, with 10 bases lining up with TRBD1. CDR3 size: 16 residues. Germline CDR1 and CDR2: LNHNV and YYDKDF (reference sequence). The ends lost 0 bases at V and 7 bases at J; junction bases unmatched: 9.

V and J are TRBV29-1 and TRBJ2-5, with D maybe TRBD1 (5 bases). There are 14 residues in the CDR3. V lost 3 bases, J lost 1 base, and 12 bases lay in between. The germline V gene has CDR1 SQVTM and CDR2 ANQGSEA. In DNA, the CDR3 is TGCAGCGTTGATCGGCAGGGCTTCCAAGAGACCCAGTACTTC. Its protein is CSVDRQGFQETQYF.

This clonotype appeared a few times. This rearrangement joins TRBV20-1 to TRBJ2-4, with 8 positions matching TRBD2. Germline V CDR1 and CDR2: DFQATT, SNEGSKA (reference sequence). This CDR3 contains 13 residues. The V gene end was trimmed by 6 bases and the J gene end by 8 bases; junction bases not matched to a gene: 9. CDR3 nucleotide sequence: TGCAGTGCAAGGGGACTAGGGGTATACATTCAGTACTTC. Its translation: CSARGLGVYIQYF.

This clonotype has at least ten counts. V gene TRBV12-3 or TRBV12-4 combines with J gene TRBJ2-2; D unresolved. The CDR3 is 13 amino acids. Trimming left V 1 base short and J 4 bases short, with 4 bases between. The CDR3 DNA sequence: TGTGCCAGCAGTTTAGAAACCACCGGGGAGCTGTTTTTT. Its protein is CASSLETTGELFF.

V and J are TRBV28 and TRBJ2-7; 10 bases fit TRBD1. The V and J ends lost 0 bases and 0 bases, in that order; junction bases with no gene match: 5. This CDR3 contains 17 residues. In germline, CDR1 is MDHEN, CDR2 SYDVKM. CDR3: CASSLWGQGTFSYEQYF. The DNA for the CDR3 is TGTGCCAGCAGTTTATGGGGACAGGGGACATTCTCCTACGAGCAGTACTTC.